The 22 T cell receptor beta chains below all came from one sample that was sequenced in a study of blood T cell repertoires in COVID-19 (dated by TCRdb to 2018 to 2020). The library was obtained by the immunoSEQ multiplex PCR assay. TCRdb took this table from immuneACCESS and kept in-frame rearrangements with V and J called. Such tables lack part of the clones; where checked against another copy, unresolved V genes explain under half of the gap, and the rest is unexplained. This sample holds approximately 190,000 clones; around 84% were observed only once. The ten largest clones take up 3% to 3.5% of the sample. The specimen sequenced was PBMCs or T cells enriched from blood (not recorded which). Receptors originate from a woman aged 25 to 39 who had been exposed to COVID-19.

The chain carries TRBV4-1 and TRBJ1-2, with D hard to call. CDR1 is MGHRA, CDR2 YSYEKL, per germline. This CDR3 comprises 14 residues. Trimming took 4 bases from V and 4 from J, leaving 13 bases between them. This CDR3 reads CASSPREGLYGYTF. The CDR3 DNA reads TGCGCCAGCAGCCCCCGGGAAGGGCTCTATGGCTACACCTTC.

The rearrangement uses TRBV18 and TRBJ1-2, with 10 bases matching TRBD1. The germline V gene encodes CDR1 KGHSH and CDR2 LQKENI. The CDR3 consists of 14 residues. V dropped 8 bases and J dropped 3; count of bases not matched to a gene: 6. CDR3 DNA: TGTGCCAGCACCCAGGACAGGGGGGACTATGGCTACACCTTC. Translating gives CASTQDRGDYGYTF.

This clone was counted a few times. The V gene is TRBV7-9, the J gene TRBJ2-7; 12 bases fit TRBD2. The CDR3 length is 14 residues. The V segment lost 1 base and the J segment 6 bases; nucleotides outside the gene matches: 1. Germline V CDR1 and CDR2: SEHNR, FQNEAQ (reference sequence). The CDR3 here is CASSLGLAGVEQYF. The CDR3 DNA reads as TGTGCCAGCAGCTTAGGACTAGCGGGGGTCGAGCAGTACTTC.

This clone was seen more than once but under ten times. The chain links TRBV27 to TRBJ1-6; D gene uncertain. Per germline, CDR1 MNHEY and CDR2 SMNVEV (reference sequence). There are 15 residues in the CDR3. Trimming cost V 8 bases and J 9 bases, with 20 bases left between them. The CDR3 loop is CASSVPGEGSSPLHF. The CDR3 DNA is TGTGCCAGCTCTGTGCCGGGCGAGGGATCTTCACCCCTCCACTTT.

J is TRBJ1-6 and V is TRBV10-2; unclear D gene. The germline V gene has CDR1 WSHSY and CDR2 SAAADI. The length of the CDR3 is 15 residues. V was shortened by 6 bases and J by 0 bases, with 9 bases between the two germline ends. In nucleotides, the CDR3 is TGCGCCAGCAGGACGGGTAACTCCTATAATTCACCCCTCCACTTT. Amino acid sequence: CASRTGNSYNSPLHF.

This chain joins TRBV6-5 and TRBJ2-7; 8 nucleotides agree with TRBD1. This CDR3 spans 12 amino acids. Per germline, CDR1 MNHEY and CDR2 SVGAGI. V lost 7 bases, J lost 8 bases, and 7 bases stayed unmatched. The CDR3: CASTPGQGKQYF. In DNA, the CDR3 is TGTGCCAGCACCCCCGGACAGGGAAAGCAGTACTTC.

This rearrangement joins TRBV19 to TRBJ2-7; 8 nucleotides match TRBD1. The CDR3 runs to 14 residues. Trimming removed 2 bases from V and 4 bases from J; junction bases left unmatched: 4. CDR1 and CDR2 from the germline V gene are LNHDA and SQIVND (reference sequence). The CDR3 DNA is TGTGCCAGTAGTATATCAGGGGGCGGTTACGAGCAGTACTTC. This gives the protein CASSISGGGYEQYF.

V usage is TRBV30 and J usage is TRBJ1-2, with D unclear. V shed 1 base and J shed 1 base, with 7 bases lying between them. CDR1 GTSNPN and CDR2 SVGIG come from the germline V gene (reference sequence). There are 13 residues in the CDR3. DNA for the CDR3: TGTGCCTGGAGTGAACAGATTAACTATGGCTACACCTTC. It translates to CAWSEQINYGYTF.

This rearrangement joins TRBV19 to TRBJ2-7; 8 bases agree with TRBD1. With V trimmed by 7 bases and J by 0 bases, 8 bases remained unmatched. Per germline, CDR1 LNHDA and CDR2 SQIVND (reference sequence). The CDR3 runs 15 residues. The CDR3 bases are TGTGCCAGTACCCCGACAGGGGTTAGCTCCTACGAGCAGTACTTC. This sequence encodes CASTPTGVSSYEQYF.

This clone came up a few times. V usage is TRBV30 and J usage is TRBJ1-1; D perhaps matches TRBD1 (5 bases). V was pared by 0 bases and J by 5 bases, with 10 bases between. This CDR3 is built from 13 residues. Germline-derived CDR1 and CDR2 are GTSNPN and SVGIG (reference sequence). CDR3 sequence reads: CAWSVWGVTEAFF. In DNA form, the CDR3 reads TGTGCCTGGAGTGTTTGGGGGGTTACTGAAGCTTTCTTT.

The chain carries TRBV5-1 and TRBJ2-3, with TRBD2 matching 9 bases. After removal of 2 bases from V and 5 bases from J, the junction contained 15 bases not matched to a gene. Germline V gives CDR1 SGHRS, CDR2 YFSETQ. This CDR3 has 18 residues. As DNA, the CDR3 is TGCGCCAGCAGCTTAGCTAGTACTCCGGGACTAGCAGGAGATACGCAGTATTTT. Translating it yields CASSLASTPGLAGDTQYF.

CDR3 coding DNA: TGTGCCAGCAGCCCCCAACCGGGGATCGCCTATGGCTACACCTTC. This codes for CASSPQPGIAYGYTF. V usage is TRBV14 and J usage is TRBJ1-2; no definite D call. This CDR3 contains 15 residues. V was clipped by 4 bases and J by 4 bases, with 16 bases between them. Germline V gives CDR1 SGHDN, CDR2 FVKESK.

This clone has just one count. The chain has TRBV5-1 and TRBJ1-4, with TRBD1 matching 10 bases. Germline values: CDR1 SGHRS, CDR2 YFSETQ. The CDR3 is 16 residues long. V lost 5 bases, J lost 3 bases, and 7 bases stayed unmatched. The CDR3 coding sequence is TGCGCCAGCAGAAGGGACAGGGGAGCGGCTAATGAAAAACTGTTTTTT. Encoded protein: CASRRDRGAANEKLFF. The full variable domain, rest sourced from reference TRBV5-1 and TRBJ1-4, is KAGVTQTPRYLIKTRGQQVTLSCSPISGHRSVSWYQQTPGQGLQFLFEYFSETQRNKGNFPGRFSGRQFSNSRSEMNVSTLELGDSALYLCASRRDRGAANEKLFFGSGTQLSVL.

The CDR3 DNA reads TGTGCCAGCAGTTTATCAGGCGGGGTACTAGCTGTCGGGGAGCTGTTTTTT. Residues: CASSLSGGVLAVGELFF. V and J are TRBV27 and TRBJ2-2; possible D gene TRBD2, 6 bases. The ends were cut back, 0 bases at V and 7 bases at J, with 18 bases in the middle. CDR3 length: 17 residues. Germline lookup yields CDR1 MNHEY and CDR2 SMNVEV (reference sequence).

CDR3 residues: CASSVSGGASGEQYF. The DNA for the CDR3 is TGTGCCAGCAGCGTAAGCGGGGGGGCATCGGGCGAGCAGTACTTC. The rearrangement uses TRBV7-3 and TRBJ2-7; TRBD2 matches 10 bases. V trimming: 5 bases; J trimming: 6 bases; junction bases outside the gene matches: 10. CDR1 and CDR2 from the germline V gene are SGHTA and FQGTGA. This CDR3 comprises 15 residues.

DNA for the CDR3: TGTGCCAGCAGCTTGGGTGGCATATTGAACACTGAAGCTTTCTTT. It codes for CASSLGGILNTEAFF. The chain combines TRBV5-4 with TRBJ1-1; no clear D gene. V lost 0 bases to trimming and J lost 0 bases, with 9 bases between them. CDR1 and CDR2 from the germline V gene are SGHNT and YYREEE (reference sequence). This CDR3 has 15 amino acids.

This sequence joins TRBV9 and TRBJ2-3, with TRBD2 matching 7 bases. V dropped 4 bases and J dropped 0; count of bases not matched to a gene: 8. The CDR3 is made up of 16 amino acids. CDR1 SGDLS and CDR2 YYNGEE come from the germline V gene. CDR3: CASSNLLAASTDTQYF. The CDR3 DNA follows: TGTGCCAGCAGCAACCTCCTAGCGGCGAGCACAGATACGCAGTATTTT.

This clone showed up just once. The V gene is TRBV21-1, the J gene TRBJ1-1; TRBD1 is the table's D call, not checked against the DNA. TRBV21-1 is marked as a pseudogene. This CDR3 has 13 amino acids. CDR3 coding DNA: TGTGCCAGGCCACGGACAGGCGGCTTCGAAGCTTTCTTT. Protein sequence: CARPRTGGFEAFF.

This sequence joins TRBV5-5 and TRBJ1-3; no clear D gene. Germline CDR1 and CDR2: SGHKS and YYEKEE (reference sequence). CDR3 length: 14 residues. Trimming pared 4 bases from V and 0 bases from J, leaving 8 bases between. In DNA, the CDR3 is TGTGCCAGCAGCCTATACGTCTCTGGAAACACCATATATTTT. Translated, it gives CASSLYVSGNTIYF.

The chain combines TRBV19 with TRBJ1-1; no clear D gene. Germline V gene data show CDR1 as LNHDA and CDR2 as SQIVND (reference sequence). V was clipped by 5 bases and J by 3 bases, with 16 bases between them. The CDR3 totals 15 residues. CDR3 amino acids: CASSVGRRVDTEAFF. Here the CDR3 DNA reads TGTGCCAGTAGTGTTGGCAGGAGGGTCGACACTGAAGCTTTCTTT.

V and J are TRBV19 and TRBJ2-6, with TRBD1 matching 8 bases. The ends lost 5 bases at V and 4 bases at J; junction bases unmatched: 7. The CDR3 is made up of 16 amino acids. Germline V gene sequence: CDR1 LNHDA, CDR2 SQIVND (reference sequence). CDR3 sequence (DNA): TGTGCCAGTAGTCCCGGACAGGGTGCCGGGGCCAACGTCCTGACTTTC. As protein: CASSPGQGAGANVLTF.

The J gene is TRBJ2-3, the V gene TRBV3-1 (or the pseudogene TRBV3-2); TRBD1 matches 8 bases. V was clipped by 4 bases and J by 3 bases; unmatched bases: 6. CDR1 is LGHDT, CDR2 YNNKEL, per germline (reference sequence). CDR3 length: 15 amino acids. CDR3 DNA sequence: TGTGCCAGCAGCCGACTTAGACAGGGGACAGATACGCAGTATTTT. Translating gives CASSRLRQGTDTQYF.